This T cell receptor (beta chain) was observed in a study of shared clonotypes between healthy human individuals. Across the study: Ranging from 18 to 49 in age, donors were two women and three men.

The CDR3 consists of 16 residues. The V end was cut by 4 bases, the J end by 0 bases, with 13 bases between. Per the germline V gene, CDR1 is LNHNV and CDR2 is YYDKDF (reference sequence). Study findings and constraints: Among a few donors, approximately 4.6% of naive CD4 clonotypes were found in common.

Clones were read by immunoSEQ multiplex PCR, and TCRdb kept only the in-frame ones, dropping some. This sample has 2 million to 3 million clones, with approximately 94% found just once. Points on this clone: Its antigen is as yet unknown.

The chain couples TRBV15 to TRBJ1-5; D unresolved. Material for sequencing was naive CD4+ T cells from PBMCs. Specified subset: CD45RA+ positively selected. The clonotype comes from a man aged 18 to 30 in good health. Some clones in this sample may be carry-over from other donors' samples. The CDR3 reads CATSTGGLGSNQPQHF. CDR3 bases: TGTGCCACCAGCACTGGCGGTTTGGGTAGCAATCAGCCCCAGCATTTT.